This TCR beta chain was obtained from a study of shared clonotypes between healthy human individuals. Sequenced by immunoSEQ multiplex PCR; TCRdb stores in-frame clones only, minus some. Of about half a million clones detected, approximately 84% appear once; the ten largest clones hold about 12%. With regard to this clone: A read error is the likely source, as a far larger clone sits one nucleotide away. Different DNA sequences within this sample yield the same CDR3.

Unsorted samples drew genomic DNA from approximately 90 million PBMCs. Sequencing used PBMCs. This receptor was taken from a woman aged 40 to 50 in good health. Some clones in this sample may be carry-over from other donors' samples.

CDR3 amino acids: CASRLVLESGTANYGYTF. The CDR3, as DNA: TGCGCAAGTCGCTTAGTGCTGGAAAGCGGGACCGCCAACTATGGCTACACCTTC. The chain couples TRBV12-2 to TRBJ1-2. TRBV12-2 is flagged as a pseudogene. The CDR3 is 18 amino acids.